The T cell receptor (beta chain) described here comes from a study of shared clonotypes between healthy human individuals. About the research overall: Every donor yielded three CD4 naive, three CD4 memory, two CD8 naive and one CD8 memory plate. The study's findings and limits: Non-shared clonotypes had lower generation probabilities than those shared by all four donors.

Adults of Caucasian background living in Nashville, Tennessee made up all donors. The CDR3 consists of 16 residues. Per the germline V gene, CDR1 is KGHSH and CDR2 is LQKENI. The V end was cut by 3 bases, the J end by 6 bases, with 20 bases between. Repertoires were generated with immunoSEQ multiplex PCR, while TCRdb's copy carries only in-frame clones and drops some. The profile shows about 1 million clones, approximately 68% of them singletons. Comments on this clone: Antigen unknown.

Sequencing was performed on memory CD4+ T cells sorted from blood. Subset described: CD45RA-negative fraction. This receptor was taken from a man aged 18 to 30 in good health. The genes are TRBV18 and TRBJ1-1, with D perhaps matching TRBD1 (5 bases). The CDR3 reads CASSPPLGAEVAEAFF. The CDR3 DNA sequence: TGTGCCAGCTCACCCCCCCTTGGGGCGGAAGTCGCTGAAGCTTTCTTT.